The entry that follows covers one T cell receptor (beta chain) sequence. The entry originates in a study of blood T cell repertoires in COVID-19. The age range of participants was about 18 to 100 years, with residence in under 25 US areas. Cohorts were based on clinical histories the participants reported. The germline V gene has CDR1 PRHDT and CDR2 FYEKMQ (reference sequence). This CDR3 region has 14 residues. Between the trimmed V and J ends, which lost 2 bases and 1 base, there was a span of 8 bases. Per the original methods: Amplified reference gene primers provided the basis for estimating nucleated cell counts. Using immunoSEQ multiplex PCR, the repertoire was profiled, and TCRdb retains in-frame clones only, with some absent. Clone size and V and J calls were adopted from that table, with D and trimming inferred from the DNA. This table has about 350,000 clones, about nine tenths appearing once.

The sequence was obtained from a woman under 40 who had been exposed to COVID-19. The sequenced sample was PBMCs or T cells enriched from blood (not recorded which). The chain combines TRBV13 with TRBJ1-1; D gene ambiguous. DNA of the CDR3: TGTGCCAGCAGCTTAATACACCCGAACACTGAAGCTTTCTTT. It is translated as CASSLIHPNTEAFF.